This TCR beta chain emerged from a study of T cells in Graves' hyperthyroidism and ophthalmopathy. For the study at large: Pretreatment peripheral blood was obtained at initial diagnosis.

TCR beta CDR3 regions were amplified from RNA transcripts. With the HTBI primer set, the TCR CDR3 went through a first round of RT-PCR. TCRdb ran MiXCR on the multiplex PCR reads and lists one entry per CDR3 protein. The repertoire holds 450,000 to 500,000 distinct CDR3 sequences, with roughly 22% as singletons. Looked up from germline, CDR1 is MNHNS and CDR2 is SASEGT. Trimming stripped 8 bases from V and 4 bases from J, with 15 bases between. The CDR3 consists of 13 residues. Patients affected by ophthalmopathy presented a Clinical Activity Score of at least 3, a NOSPECS grade of at least 4, and disease duration below 3 months. Uncontrolled infection, other autoimmune disease, pregnancy or lactation barred patients from enrollment. A roughly 10 ml volume of fresh peripheral blood provided the PBMCs.

This receptor was taken from a woman aged 70-85 years with Graves' ophthalmopathy. The sequenced material came from blood. This chain connects TRBV6-1 to TRBJ2-7; D assignment may be TRBD1 or TRBD2 (5 bases each). CDR3 DNA sequence: TGTGCCAGCGAGGGACCCGCGGCATACGAGCAGTACTTC. As protein: CASEGPAAYEQYF.